The rows below give T cell receptor beta chains drawn from one sample of a study of T cell responses to AZD1222 COVID-19 vaccine. Sequencing was performed with immunoSEQ multiplex PCR; in TCRdb, only in-frame clones are kept and a portion is missing. The sample includes more than 110,000 clones, approximately 91% of them seen just once. Material: peripheral blood, obtained on day 0 of AZD1222 vaccination. The receptors were sampled from an adult in good health. Each CDR3 is given with its conserved first and last residue. The D gene is left open where the match is weak. Expanded clones get a size class; other rows say once, few or many, or leave the size out.

v_call	cdr3_length	clone_size	d_call	j_call	cdr3_nt	cdr3_aa
TRBV19	14	.	.	TRBJ1-4	TGTGCCAGTAGTTCGTGGGGACTTAATGAAAAACTGTTTTTT	CASSSWGLNEKLFF
TRBV6-2/TRBV6-3	13	.	.	TRBJ2-2	TGTGCCAGCAGTTTCCAGGACACCGGGGAGCTGTTTTTT	CASSFQDTGELFF
TRBV5-1	16	.	.	TRBJ2-3	TGCGCCAGCAGCTTGGCCTCCCACGCTGTAGCAGATACGCAGTATTTT	CASSLASHAVADTQYF
TRBV12-3/TRBV12-4	12	.	.	TRBJ2-3	TGTGCCAGCAGTCCTCAGGGGAATACGCAGTATTTT	CASSPQGNTQYF
TRBV5-1	15	few	TRBD1	TRBJ2-7	TGCGCCAGCAGCTCGCCCGGGACAGCTCCCTACGAGCAGTACTTC	CASSSPGTAPYEQYF
TRBV9	15	.	.	TRBJ2-2	TGTGCCAGCAGCGTGAATCTGGGCGGCACCGGGGAGCTGTTTTTT	CASSVNLGGTGELFF
TRBV3-1/TRBV3-2	13	.	.	TRBJ1-2	TGTGCCAGCAGCGGCGAACAGAACTATGGCTACACCTTC	CASSGEQNYGYTF
TRBV10-3	14	.	TRBD2	TRBJ2-1	TGTGCCATCAGTGACAGGACTAGCGGGGTCGAGCAGTTCTTC	CAISDRTSGVEQFF
TRBV19	14	.	TRBD1	TRBJ2-7	TGTGCCAGTAGTTCCGGGACAGGGTCCTACGAGCAGTACTTC	CASSSGTGSYEQYF
TRBV3-1/TRBV3-2	16	.	.	TRBJ2-4	TGTGCCAGCAGCCAAGTAAAGGCGGGTCTACCAGTGGTTCAGTACTTC	CASSQVKAGLPVVQYF
TRBV7-9	14	.	.	TRBJ1-1	TGTGCCAGCAGTTTCAAAAGGGAGGACACTGAAGCTTTCTTT	CASSFKREDTEAFF
TRBV6-5	14	.	.	TRBJ1-1	TGTGCCAGCAGTAGTCCAACAGCGAACACTGAAGCTTTCTTT	CASSSPTANTEAFF
TRBV9	15	.	.	TRBJ1-6	TGTGCCAGCAGCGGACAAGAGGGGGGGAGTTCACCCCTCCACTTT	CASSGQEGGSSPLHF
TRBV5-1	14	once	.	TRBJ2-3	TGCGCCAGCAGCTTAAGGGGTGGCACAGATACGCAGTATTTT	CASSLRGGTDTQYF
TRBV7-7	15	.	.	TRBJ2-5	TGTGCTAGCAGCCCACGTTCGACAGGACAAGAGACCCAGTACTTC	CASSPRSTGQETQYF
TRBV12-3/TRBV12-4	12	.	.	TRBJ1-2	TGTGCCAGCAGTTTGTACCGTTATGGCTACACCTTC	CASSLYRYGYTF
TRBV2	13	.	.	TRBJ1-2	TGTGCCAGCACGATGGACGGGGCATATGGCTACACCTTC	CASTMDGAYGYTF
TRBV27	14	.	.	TRBJ2-5	TGTGCCAGCAGTATAAACCGGGACACGGAGACCCAGTACTTC	CASSINRDTETQYF
TRBV6-2/TRBV6-3	12	.	.	TRBJ1-1	TGTGCCAGCAGTTGGGGTGTGTCTGAAGCTTTCTTT	CASSWGVSEAFF
TRBV7-2	15	.	TRBD2	TRBJ2-5	TGTGCCAGCAGCACCGGGACTAGTTCGCAAGAGACCCAGTACTTC	CASSTGTSSQETQYF
TRBV28	12	.	.	TRBJ2-7	TGTGCCAGCAGTTGGGACAACTACGAGCAGTACTTC	CASSWDNYEQYF
TRBV28	16	few	TRBD2	TRBJ2-1	TGTGCCAGCAGTTTAGGAGTATTAGCGGGAGGGGATGAGCAGTTCTTC	CASSLGVLAGGDEQFF
TRBV2	14	.	.	TRBJ1-5	TGTGCCAGCAGTGTGTTGGGGTACAATCAGCCCCAGCATTTT	CASSVLGYNQPQHF
TRBV15	14	.	TRBD1	TRBJ2-1	TGTGCCACCAGCCGGACAGGGACCTACAATGAGCAGTTCTTC	CATSRTGTYNEQFF
TRBV9	15	.	TRBD2	TRBJ2-1	TGTGCCAGCAGCGTGGGACTAGCGGCCTACAATGAGCAGTTCTTC	CASSVGLAAYNEQFF
TRBV10-2	21	.	TRBD2	TRBJ2-1	TGCGCCAGCAGGCCCTTACTTGGGACTAGCGGGGGGGAGTCCTCCTACAATGAGCAGTTCTTC	CASRPLLGTSGGESSYNEQFF
TRBV13	14	once	.	TRBJ2-1	TGTGCCAGCAGCCCCCCCTCGCGGAACGATGAGCAGTTCTTC	CASSPPSRNDEQFF
TRBV5-1	15	.	TRBD2	TRBJ2-7	TGCGCCAGCAGCTTAACTAGCGGGGGGCGCTACGAGCAGTACTTC	CASSLTSGGRYEQYF
TRBV6-1	15	.	TRBD1	TRBJ2-1	TGTGCCAGCAGTGAAAGGACAGGGCCTAACAATGAGCAGTTCTTC	CASSERTGPNNEQFF
TRBV5-1	16	.	TRBD2	TRBJ2-3	TGCGCCAGCAGCCCCGGGACTAGCGGGAGTGGAGATACGCAGTATTTT	CASSPGTSGSGDTQYF
TRBV4-1	13	.	.	TRBJ1-1	TGCGCCAGCAGCCGCAGGGGTTCCACTGAAGCTTTCTTT	CASSRRGSTEAFF
TRBV30	16	.	TRBD1	TRBJ1-5	TGTGCCTGGAGGGACAGGGAATCCCTTAGCAATCAGCCCCAGCATTTT	CAWRDRESLSNQPQHF
TRBV6-2/TRBV6-3	13	many	.	TRBJ1-2	TGTGCCAGCAGTTCCACGGAGAGGTATGGCTACACCTTC	CASSSTERYGYTF
TRBV5-1	17	.	.	TRBJ1-2	TGCGCCAGCAGCTTGATCCAGGACAGAAGGGCTAACTATGGCTACACCTTC	CASSLIQDRRANYGYTF
TRBV4-2	13	few	.	TRBJ2-1	TGTGCCAGCAGCCAAGGGGAAGTCAATGAGCAGTTCTTC	CASSQGEVNEQFF
TRBV6-5	15	.	TRBD1	TRBJ1-5	TGTGCCAGCAGTCCCGACAGGGGGCACAATCAGCCCCAGCATTTT	CASSPDRGHNQPQHF
TRBV20-1	15	few	TRBD1	TRBJ2-7	TGCAGTGCTAGTAATAGGGGACAGGGGGACTACGAGCAGTACTTC	CSASNRGQGDYEQYF
TRBV18	13	.	.	TRBJ2-7	TGTGCCAGCTCACCACGGGCCTCCTACGAGCAGTACTTC	CASSPRASYEQYF
TRBV28	11	.	.	TRBJ1-2	TGTGCCAGCAGTTTCGCGGGCGGCGACACCTTC	CASSFAGGDTF
TRBV6-2/TRBV6-3	17	.	.	TRBJ2-7	TGTGCCAGCAGTTACCCCTTGGGGCAGATCCTATCCTACGAGCAGTACTTC	CASSYPLGQILSYEQYF
TRBV19	13	.	TRBD1	TRBJ1-1	TGTGCCAGTAAGAACAGGGGTACCACTGAAGCTTTCTTT	CASKNRGTTEAFF
TRBV5-4	17	.	TRBD2	TRBJ2-1	TGTGCCAGCAGCTGGGGGACTAGCGGGAGGGTCCTCAATGAGCAGTTCTTC	CASSWGTSGRVLNEQFF
TRBV28	13	.	.	TRBJ2-7	TGTGCCAGCAGTCCACTCTCCTCGGACGAGCAGTACTTC	CASSPLSSDEQYF
TRBV27	13	.	.	TRBJ1-2	TGTGCCAGCAGTCGGCAGGCGAACTATGGCTACACCTTC	CASSRQANYGYTF
TRBV11-2	15	.	.	TRBJ2-1	TGTGCCAGCAGCTTAGTACGCGGCTCCTACAATGAGCAGTTCTTC	CASSLVRGSYNEQFF
TRBV28	14	.	.	TRBJ1-4	TGTGCCAGCAGGGGGGACCCTGGGAATGAAAAACTGTTTTTT	CASRGDPGNEKLFF
TRBV5-6	16	.	.	TRBJ2-3	TGTGCCAGCAGCTTGGTGGCGTTCGGAGGCACAGATACGCAGTATTTT	CASSLVAFGGTDTQYF
TRBV10-2	15	.	TRBD2	TRBJ2-3	TGCGCCAGCAGAAGCGGACTAGCGGGAGAAGATACGCAGTATTTT	CASRSGLAGEDTQYF
TRBV7-3	13	.	.	TRBJ1-2	TGTGCCAGCAGCTTAAGTACAGGGAATGGCTACACCTTC	CASSLSTGNGYTF
TRBV25-1	15	.	.	TRBJ1-1	TGTGCCAGCAGTGACCCCTCGCAGGGCAGGGGCCAAGCTTTCTTT	CASSDPSQGRGQAFF